The 20 T cell receptor beta chains below were found in one sample sequenced in a study of blood T cell repertoires in COVID-19. This table comes from immunoSEQ multiplex PCR, and its TCRdb copy is limited to in-frame clones, with some not included. The data contain hundreds of thousands of clones, over 75% of them singletons. Sequencing was carried out using PBMCs or T cells enriched from blood (not recorded which). These receptors were collected from a woman aged 40-49 years with acute COVID-19.

The J gene is TRBJ2-1, the V gene TRBV5-4; 7 bases line up with TRBD2. V lost 4 bases to trimming and J lost 4 bases; unmatched junction nucleotides: 5. From germline, CDR1 is SGHNT and CDR2 YYREEE (reference sequence). The CDR3 covers 14 residues. CDR3 amino acids: CASSPVGGYNEQFF. The CDR3 nucleotides are TGTGCCAGCAGCCCGGTGGGAGGGTACAATGAGCAGTTCTTC.

The chain couples TRBV19 to TRBJ2-3, with TRBD2 identical over 10 bases. The CDR3 runs 16 residues. V trimming: 5 bases; J trimming: 3 bases; junction bases outside the gene matches: 8. Germline V gene lookup returns CDR1 LNHDA and CDR2 SQIVND (reference sequence). CDR3 loop: CASSPAPSGGTDTQYF. CDR3 in DNA: TGTGCCAGTAGTCCCGCCCCTAGCGGGGGTACAGATACGCAGTATTTT.

This chain links TRBV3-1 (or the pseudogene TRBV3-2) with TRBJ2-7, with 7 bases aligning to TRBD2. The CDR3 sequence is 16 residues long. V was clipped by 4 bases and J by 9 bases; unmatched bases: 18. The germline V gene encodes CDR1 LGHDT and CDR2 YNNKEL (reference sequence). The CDR3 region has the DNA TGTGCCAGCAGCCCCCCTGGGAGCGGGGCGCGGAGTGGGCAGTACTTC. Residues: CASSPPGSGARSGQYF.

This chain links TRBV25-1 with TRBJ1-4, with TRBD1 matching 7 bases. Germline CDR1 is MGHDK and CDR2 is SYGVNS. After removal of 6 bases from V and 8 bases from J, the junction contained 9 bases not matched to a gene. The CDR3 runs to 14 residues. DNA for the CDR3: TGTGCCAGCAGACCCAACAGGGGCGGGGAAAAACTGTTTTTT. As protein: CASRPNRGGEKLFF.

This chain connects TRBV28 to TRBJ2-7, with D tentatively TRBD2 (7 bases). The V end lost 5 bases, the J end lost 0 bases, and 11 bases lay between the germline ends. Looked up from germline, CDR1 is MDHEN and CDR2 is SYDVKM. The CDR3 consists of 14 residues. CDR3 sequence reads: CASSRGGLSYEQYF. In DNA form, the CDR3 reads TGTGCCAGCAGTCGCGGGGGCCTCTCCTACGAGCAGTACTTC.

The chain combines TRBV30 with TRBJ1-6; 7 bases fit TRBD1. V lost 2 bases to trimming and J lost 10 bases; unmatched junction nucleotides: 8. The CDR3 covers 14 residues. Germline V gives CDR1 GTSNPN, CDR2 SVGIG (reference sequence). Here the CDR3 reads CAWSYDRVNSPLHF. CDR3 nucleotide sequence: TGTGCCTGGAGTTACGACAGGGTCAACTCACCCCTCCACTTT.

This clone was counted once. V gene TRBV5-1 combines with J gene TRBJ1-3; 7 bases map to TRBD1. The J segment lost 0 bases and the V segment lost 4 bases, leaving 7 bases of the junction unmatched. Germline V CDR1 and CDR2: SGHRS, YFSETQ. This CDR3 contains 16 residues. Written as DNA, the CDR3 is TGCGCCAGCAGCCCTGGGACAGCCGTCTCTGGAAACACCATATATTTT. Its translation: CASSPGTAVSGNTIYF.

The rearrangement uses TRBV3-1 (or the pseudogene TRBV3-2) and TRBJ2-7; D perhaps matches TRBD2 (6 bases). Germline CDR1 is LGHDT and CDR2 is YNNKEL (reference sequence). CDR3 length equals 11 residues. V lost 5 bases, J lost 9 bases, and 11 bases lay in between. The CDR3 nucleotides read TGTGCCAGCAGCGCCCCGGGACTGCAGTACTTC. This sequence encodes CASSAPGLQYF.

The chain uses TRBV18 and TRBJ1-1; a possible D gene is TRBD1 (5 bases). V was pared by 4 bases and J by 1 base, with 10 bases between. The germline V gene has CDR1 KGHSH and CDR2 LQKENI. The CDR3 consists of 14 residues. The DNA of the CDR3 is TGTGCCAGCTCACGGGGCGCCGGGAACACTGAAGCTTTCTTT. Translated: CASSRGAGNTEAFF.

This clone was seen a single time. The V call is TRBV7-9, the J call TRBJ1-3, with a possible D match to TRBD1 (6 bases). Trimming pared 3 bases from V and 7 bases from J, leaving 13 bases between. The germline V gene has CDR1 SEHNR and CDR2 FQNEAQ (reference sequence). There are 14 residues in the CDR3. The CDR3 spells CASSFRGQVNTIYF. CDR3 DNA sequence: TGTGCCAGCAGCTTTAGGGGACAAGTCAACACCATATATTTT.

The rearrangement links TRBV7-8 to TRBJ2-7; D uncertain. Germline V gene lookup returns CDR1 SGHVS and CDR2 FQNEAQ. CDR3 length: 12 residues. V shed 4 bases and J shed 4 bases, with 8 bases lying between them. The CDR3 spells CASSYSIYEQYF. In nucleotides, the CDR3 is TGTGCCAGCAGCTACTCGATTTACGAGCAGTACTTC.

The chain links TRBV7-9 to TRBJ1-2; a weak D match, TRBD1 (5 bases). Trimming left V 5 bases short and J 7 bases short, with 11 bases between. CDR3 length equals 12 residues. Germline CDR1 and CDR2: SEHNR and FQNEAQ (reference sequence). CDR3 nucleotides: TGTGCCAGCAGCATAGGGGCGATTGGCTACACCTTC. Its protein product is CASSIGAIGYTF.

The rearrangement links TRBV7-8 to TRBJ2-7; D gene unclear. Germline values: CDR1 SGHVS, CDR2 FQNEAQ. The V end was cut by 1 base, the J end by 3 bases, with 4 bases between. The CDR3 is 12 residues long. The CDR3 loop reads CASSLVLYEQYF. CDR3 DNA: TGTGCCAGCAGCTTAGTTCTCTACGAGCAGTACTTC.

The rearrangement links TRBV4-1 to TRBJ1-5; D call uncertain. The CDR3 extends over 15 amino acids. V lost 4 bases, J lost 4 bases, and 14 bases lay in between. Germline V gene lookup returns CDR1 MGHRA and CDR2 YSYEKL. The CDR3 sequence: CASSRVKTENQPQHF. The CDR3 DNA reads as TGCGCCAGCAGCCGAGTTAAGACGGAGAATCAGCCCCAGCATTTT.

The chain joins TRBV30 to TRBJ2-1; weak D call: TRBD2 (5 bases). The CDR3 loop spans 13 amino acids. V was shortened by 1 base and J by 6 bases, with 10 bases between the two germline ends. Germline-derived CDR1 and CDR2 are GTSNPN and SVGIG (reference sequence). The CDR3 is CAWSGPGSNEQFF. For the CDR3, the DNA is TGTGCCTGGAGTGGGCCGGGGAGCAATGAGCAGTTCTTC.

The chain couples TRBV7-2 to TRBJ1-1; 7 bases agree with TRBD1. J lost 2 bases, V lost 5 bases, and 5 bases had no gene match. CDR1 is SGHTA and CDR2 is FQGNSA in the germline V gene. The CDR3 is 14 amino acids. The CDR3 reads CASSDGTVNTEAFF. Written as DNA, the CDR3 is TGTGCCAGCAGCGACGGGACAGTTAACACTGAAGCTTTCTTT.

The chain recombines TRBV5-1 with TRBJ2-7, with 9 bases matching TRBD1. V lost 2 bases and J lost 7; bases outside the gene matches: 7. The V gene's germline CDR1 is SGHRS and CDR2 YFSETQ. The CDR3 has 14 amino acids. CDR3: CASSLQGAEGEQYF. CDR3 sequence (DNA): TGCGCCAGCAGCTTACAGGGGGCGGAAGGAGAGCAGTACTTC.

This rearrangement joins TRBV2 to TRBJ1-4; D remains unclear. V was clipped by 7 bases and J by 3 bases, with 12 bases between them. The CDR3 length is 14 residues. Germline V gene sequence: CDR1 SNHLY, CDR2 FYNNEI. CDR3 region: CASTRQVANEKLFF. CDR3 sequence (DNA): TGTGCCAGCACCCGCCAGGTAGCTAATGAAAAACTGTTTTTT.

The chain links TRBV11-2 to TRBJ2-5; TRBD2 aligns across 7 bases. CDR1 and CDR2 (germline): SGHAT, FQNNGV. The length of the CDR3 is 16 residues. V lost 5 bases, J lost 0 bases, and 9 bases stayed unmatched. This CDR3 reads CASSRIWAGDQETQYF. The CDR3 DNA reads as TGTGCCAGCAGCCGTATATGGGCGGGGGACCAAGAGACCCAGTACTTC.

This clone has just a few counts. This chain joins TRBV30 and TRBJ1-1; D call uncertain. Trimming took 3 bases from V and 1 from J, leaving 9 bases between them. Germline values: CDR1 GTSNPN, CDR2 SVGIG (reference sequence). The CDR3 sequence is 13 residues long. The CDR3 protein is CAWRASENTEAFF. For the CDR3, the DNA is TGTGCCTGGAGGGCCAGTGAGAACACTGAAGCTTTCTTT.